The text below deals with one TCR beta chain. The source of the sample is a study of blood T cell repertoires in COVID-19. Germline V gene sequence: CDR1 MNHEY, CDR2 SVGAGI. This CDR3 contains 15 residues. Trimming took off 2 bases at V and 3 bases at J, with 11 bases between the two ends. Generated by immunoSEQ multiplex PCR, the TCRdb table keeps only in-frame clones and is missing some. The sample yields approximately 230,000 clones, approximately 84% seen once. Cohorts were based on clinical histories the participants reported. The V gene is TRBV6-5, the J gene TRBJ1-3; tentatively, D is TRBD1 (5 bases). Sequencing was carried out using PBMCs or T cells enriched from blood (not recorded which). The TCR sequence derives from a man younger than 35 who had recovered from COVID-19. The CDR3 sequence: CASSYPGRGGNTIYF. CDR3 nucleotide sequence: TGTGCCAGCAGTTACCCGGGTAGGGGTGGAAACACCATATATTTT.